This section outlines one T cell receptor beta chain sequence together with its context. Antigen unknown. TCRdb re-called the RT-PCR reads with MiXCR, one entry per CDR3 protein. The sample has some 500,000 distinct CDR3 sequences, 25% seen once. This sample stems from a study of response to subunit inactivated influenza vaccine. Germline V gives CDR1 DFQATT, CDR2 SNEGSKA (reference sequence). The CDR3 runs 12 residues. Trimming took 6 bases from V and 6 from J, leaving 12 bases between them. Overall study findings and caveats: It was suggested by the authors that few new T cells are recruited by each seasonal influenza vaccination.

This TCR was recovered from a man in his fifties or sixties who received an inactivated influenza vaccine. The sample was CD4+ T cells sorted from PBMCs, taken more than 4 days after vaccination. The genes are TRBV20-1 and TRBJ2-4, with no clear D. CDR3 region: CSADNRGNIQYF. The CDR3 region has the DNA TGCAGTGCCGATAATCGAGGAAACATTCAGTACTTC.